These 4 T cell receptor beta chains came from one sample sequenced in a study of cytotoxic CD8 clonotypes in ibrutinib-treated CLL. Data came from immunoSEQ multiplex PCR; TCRdb stores just in-frame clones and leaves some out. The sample shows about 300,000 clones, 67% of them seen only once. The specimen comprised PBMCs, sampled after 36 months of ibrutinib treatment. The receptors come from a human donor with chronic lymphocytic leukemia.

With respect to this clone: The junction shows a germline mismatch at one end, possibly a read error. This rearrangement joins TRBV25-1 to TRBJ2-4; D may match TRBD1 or TRBD2 (5 bases each). This CDR3 is 14 amino acids long. Germline V lookup: CDR1 MGHDK, CDR2 SYGVNS. For the CDR3, the DNA is TGTGCCAGCAGTGAATACGGGGCCAGAAACATTCAGTACTTC. Amino acids: CASSEYGARNIQYF.

CDR3 region: CATSRDRIYGYTF. As DNA, the CDR3 is TGTGCCACCAGCAGAGATCGGATCTATGGCTACACCTTC. The V call is TRBV15, the J call TRBJ1-2; D is ambiguous. The V end lost 0 bases, the J end lost 4 bases, and 6 bases lay between the germline ends. The germline CDR1 and CDR2 sequences are LNHNV and YYDKDF (reference sequence). This CDR3 has 13 residues.

V gene TRBV4-1 combines with J gene TRBJ2-5; 7 bases agree with TRBD1. V lost 3 bases, J lost 4 bases, and 8 bases stayed unmatched. The germline gives CDR1 MGHRA, CDR2 YSYEKL. The CDR3 loop spans 15 amino acids. The chain's CDR3 is CASSHNSGTVETQYF. The CDR3 DNA reads TGCGCCAGCAGCCATAACTCCGGGACAGTAGAGACCCAGTACTTC.

The table lists this clone with a count of one. V usage is TRBV13 and J usage is TRBJ1-2; 8 bases map to TRBD1. With V trimmed by 2 bases and J by 6 bases, 5 bases remained unmatched. The CDR3 extends over 14 amino acids. In germline, CDR1 is PRHDT, CDR2 FYEKMQ (reference sequence). The CDR3 sequence: CASSLTYRGDGYTF. The CDR3 DNA follows: TGTGCCAGCAGCTTAACCTACAGGGGGGATGGCTACACCTTC.